The 20 T cell receptor beta chains below come from one sample, sequenced in a study of blood T cell repertoires in COVID-19. Assay used: immunoSEQ multiplex PCR; TCRdb lists only in-frame clones, some missing. The table includes about 250,000 clones, about 82% detected once. Sequencing used peripheral blood. These receptor sequences come from a man aged 50 to 60 with COVID-19, enrolled during active disease.

The chain is built from TRBV10-3 and TRBJ2-7, with D maybe TRBD1 (7 bases). Germline V gene sequence: CDR1 ENHRY, CDR2 SYGVKD. The CDR3 covers 15 residues. With 4 bases removed from V and 0 bases from J, the gap between germline ends came to 13 bases. This CDR3 is CAISGAGGSSYEQYF. CDR3 coding DNA: TGTGCCATCAGTGGCGCAGGGGGGAGCTCCTACGAGCAGTACTTC.

This chain joins TRBV7-2 and TRBJ2-7, with 9 bases fitting TRBD1. The CDR3 is 14 residues long. V was pared by 7 bases and J by 3 bases, with 7 bases of the junction left unmatched. Germline V lookup: CDR1 SGHTA, CDR2 FQGNSA. CDR3 nucleotides: TGTGCCAGCAACAACAGGGGGCTGAACTACGAGCAGTACTTC. Its translation: CASNNRGLNYEQYF.

The rearrangement joins TRBV5-4 to TRBJ2-1; possibly TRBD2 for D (6 bases). This CDR3 spans 15 amino acids. Trimming shortened V by 5 bases and J by 3 bases, and 15 bases separated the two germline ends. CDR1 SGHNT and CDR2 YYREEE come from the germline V gene (reference sequence). CDR3 sequence: CASSGGSGNYNEQFF. CDR3 nucleotides: TGTGCCAGCAGTGGGGGTAGCGGCAACTACAATGAGCAGTTCTTC.

The count of this clone is one. This chain joins TRBV5-6 and TRBJ2-2, with D perhaps matching TRBD1 (6 bases). V was cut by 4 bases and J by 1 base, with 8 bases left in between. This CDR3 is 14 amino acids long. CDR1 is SGHDT, CDR2 YYEEEE, per germline. Written as DNA, the CDR3 is TGTGCCAGCAGCGTACAGGGGAACACCGGGGAGCTGTTTTTT. This translates into CASSVQGNTGELFF.

The V gene is TRBV2, the J gene TRBJ1-6; D ambiguous. The CDR3 totals 13 residues. CDR1 is SNHLY, CDR2 FYNNEI, per germline. The V end lost 6 bases, the J end lost 9 bases, and 12 bases lay between the germline ends. As DNA, the CDR3 is TGTGCCAGCAGGGGAGGGTTCGGTTCACCCCTCCACTTT. Translated: CASRGGFGSPLHF.

This clone was seen only a few times. The J gene is TRBJ1-6, the V gene TRBV19; 8 bases match TRBD1. CDR3 length: 14 residues. V trimming: 5 bases; J trimming: 8 bases; junction bases outside the gene matches: 5. CDR1 and CDR2 from the germline V gene are LNHDA and SQIVND (reference sequence). The CDR3 loop reads CASSANRGDSPLHF. The CDR3 DNA is TGTGCCAGTAGTGCAAACAGGGGGGATTCACCCCTCCACTTT. The entire variable domain, with the rest obtained from reference TRBV19 and TRBJ1-6, is as follows: DGGITQSPKYLFRKEGQNVTLSCEQNLNHDAMYWYRQDPGQGLRLIYYSQIVNDFQKGDIAEGYSVSREKKESFPLTVTSAQKNPTAFYLCASSANRGDSPLHFGNGTRLTVT.

This rearrangement joins TRBV7-8 to TRBJ1-1; no clear D gene. Trimming shortened V by 0 bases and J by 0 bases, and 11 bases separated the two germline ends. The germline V gene encodes CDR1 SGHVS and CDR2 FQNEAQ. The CDR3 consists of 16 residues. DNA of the CDR3: TGTGCCAGCAGCTTAGCGGAAGGACTTCTGAACACTGAAGCTTTCTTT. It translates to CASSLAEGLLNTEAFF. The entire variable domain, with the rest obtained from reference TRBV7-8 and TRBJ1-1, is as follows: GAGVSQSPRYKVAKRGQDVALRCDPISGHVSLFWYQQALGQGPEFLTYFQNEAQLDKSGLPSDRFFAERPEGSVSTLKIQRTQQEDSAVYLCASSLAEGLLNTEAFFGQGTRLTVV.

V gene TRBV5-1 combines with J gene TRBJ2-7, with 11 positions matching TRBD1. V shed 5 bases and J 5 bases; nucleotides not matched to a gene: 6. This CDR3 is 14 amino acids long. From germline, CDR1 is SGHRS and CDR2 YFSETQ. CDR3 residues: CASRSPGQGDEQYF. CDR3 DNA: TGCGCCAGCAGATCTCCGGGACAGGGGGACGAGCAGTACTTC.

The V and J genes are TRBV18 and TRBJ2-1; 9 positions agree with TRBD1. Germline V gene data show CDR1 as KGHSH and CDR2 as LQKENI. V shed 5 bases, J shed 1 base, and the junction held 0 bases outside the gene matches. The CDR3 length is 14 residues. CDR3 in amino acids: CASSGQGSYNEQFF. CDR3 coding DNA: TGTGCCAGCTCAGGACAGGGGTCCTACAATGAGCAGTTCTTC.

The chain combines TRBV2 with TRBJ1-3, with TRBD1 matching over 7 bases. CDR1 and CDR2 from the germline V gene are SNHLY and FYNNEI. Germline trimming cut 1 base from V and 0 bases from J; bases unmatched to any gene: 6. The CDR3 totals 17 residues. The CDR3 region is CASSEGQGSLSGNTIYF. For the CDR3, the DNA is TGTGCCAGCAGTGAAGGACAGGGATCCCTCTCTGGAAACACCATATATTTT.

The chain carries TRBV27 and TRBJ2-1; possibly TRBD2 for D (5 bases). CDR3 length equals 17 residues. The germline V and J ends were trimmed by 2 bases and 0 bases, with 14 bases remaining between them. Germline V lookup: CDR1 MNHEY, CDR2 SMNVEV (reference sequence). CDR3 DNA: TGTGCCAGCAGTTTAGTCCTTGGGAGCTTCTCCTACAATGAGCAGTTCTTC. This translates into CASSLVLGSFSYNEQFF.

The V and J genes are TRBV5-5 and TRBJ2-7, with a tentative D call TRBD2 (5 bases). CDR3 size: 16 residues. Trimming cost V 6 bases and J 4 bases, with 23 bases left between them. Germline CDR1 is SGHKS and CDR2 is YYEKEE (reference sequence). The DNA for the CDR3 is TGTGCCAGCACGCGGGCGATGAGGCCTCGTCGGTACGAGCAGTACTTC. This gives the protein CASTRAMRPRRYEQYF.

The chain recombines TRBV3-1 (or the pseudogene TRBV3-2) with TRBJ2-1; TRBD2 matches 15 bases. J gave up 4 bases and V 1 base, and 2 bases lay outside the gene matches. CDR3 length: 17 residues. CDR1 is LGHDT, CDR2 YNNKEL, per germline (reference sequence). The CDR3 protein is CASSQGTSGGAYNEQFF. The DNA of the CDR3 is TGTGCCAGCAGCCAAGGGACTAGCGGGGGGGCTTACAATGAGCAGTTCTTC.

The chain links TRBV5-4 to TRBJ2-5; 7 nucleotides agree with TRBD2. Looked up from germline, CDR1 is SGHNT and CDR2 is YYREEE (reference sequence). V shed 4 bases and J 5 bases; nucleotides not matched to a gene: 8. This CDR3 has 14 residues. The CDR3 nucleotides are TGTGCCAGCAGCCCGGGACTATCAGAGGAGACCCAGTACTTC. This translates into CASSPGLSEETQYF.

The chain joins TRBV7-8 to TRBJ1-5; D is possibly TRBD1 (5 bases). The ends were cut back, 5 bases at V and 3 bases at J, with 14 bases in the middle. This CDR3 is 15 amino acids long. The germline V gene has CDR1 SGHVS and CDR2 FQNEAQ. The CDR3 DNA sequence: TGTGCCAGCAGCCCCCACAGGTCATCCAATCAGCCCCAGCATTTT. Translation: CASSPHRSSNQPQHF.

V gene TRBV7-3 combines with J gene TRBJ2-2; the D gene is possibly TRBD2 (6 bases). CDR3 length: 14 amino acids. Trimming pared 5 bases from V and 0 bases from J, leaving 7 bases between. Germline CDR1 and CDR2: SGHTA and FQGTGA. The CDR3 sequence is CASSPSANTGELFF. The CDR3 nucleotides are TGTGCCAGCAGCCCTAGCGCGAACACCGGGGAGCTGTTTTTT.

The chain joins TRBV15 to TRBJ1-4; D remains unclear. The V gene's germline CDR1 is LNHNV and CDR2 YYDKDF (reference sequence). This CDR3 is 16 amino acids long. V lost 5 bases, J lost 12 bases, and 25 bases lay in between. The CDR3 DNA reads as TGTGCCACCAGCCTCGGCGGCGTCCTTGGTAGGATGGAACTGTTTTTT. Translating gives CATSLGGVLGRMELFF.

The chain links TRBV19 to TRBJ1-1; D not certain. CDR1 and CDR2 (germline): LNHDA, SQIVND (reference sequence). The CDR3 runs to 14 residues. V was trimmed by 3 bases and J by 4 bases, leaving 12 bases between them. The CDR3 sequence: CASSIYGFSTEAFF. The CDR3 DNA follows: TGTGCCAGTAGTATCTACGGGTTTAGCACTGAAGCTTTCTTT.

The chain employs TRBV4-2 and TRBJ1-2, with D maybe TRBD1 (5 bases). The CDR3 has 15 residues. Germline CDR1 LGHNA, CDR2 YNFKEQ. The germline V and J ends were trimmed by 7 bases and 0 bases, with 15 bases remaining between them. CDR3 amino acids: CASNPDKTSNYGYTF. The CDR3 bases are TGTGCCAGCAACCCGGACAAGACGTCTAACTATGGCTACACCTTC.

This clone was seen a single time. This chain links TRBV9 with TRBJ2-2; 9 nucleotides match TRBD1. Germline V gives CDR1 SGDLS, CDR2 YYNGEE. With 0 bases clipped from V and 6 bases from J, the junction kept 6 bases outside the gene matches. The CDR3 extends over 16 amino acids. The CDR3 here is CASSVGDRGSSGELFF. The DNA of the CDR3 is TGTGCCAGCAGCGTAGGAGACAGGGGGTCGTCCGGGGAGCTGTTTTTT.